Following are 24 T cell receptor beta chains from one sample sequenced in a study of cytomegalovirus exposure and HLA in healthy donors. This PCR relied on a set of 60 Vbeta primers and 13 Jbeta primers. The method was immunoSEQ multiplex PCR; TCRdb's version includes in-frame clones alone and lacks a portion of them. The data contain tens of thousands of clones, around 66% of them seen just once; the ten biggest clones take up 4.9%. The specimen sequenced was PBMCs. All receptors derive from a man aged 55 to 70 in good health and CMV-seropositive.

This clone was detected only once. The genes are TRBV19 and TRBJ2-7; D is possibly TRBD1 (6 bases). CDR1 LNHDA and CDR2 SQIVND come from the germline V gene (reference sequence). There are 14 residues in the CDR3. Trimming took 9 bases from V and 6 from J, leaving 21 bases between them. The CDR3 DNA is TGTGCCAGCGCAGCCGGGACACTCTCTGTCGAGCAGTACTTC. The encoded protein is CASAAGTLSVEQYF. Filled out from reference TRBV19 and TRBJ2-7, the complete variable domain reads DGGITQSPKYLFRKEGQNVTLSCEQNLNHDAMYWYRQDPGQGLRLIYYSQIVNDFQKGDIAEGYSVSREKKESFPLTVTSAQKNPTAFYLCASAAGTLSVEQYFGPGTRLTVT.

The CDR3 coding sequence is TGTGCCAGCAGCATTCGCCGGGGTGAAAAACTGTTTTTT. This sequence encodes CASSIRRGEKLFF. This chain uses TRBV7-3 with TRBJ1-4, with no clear D. This CDR3 comprises 13 residues. CDR1 is SGHTA and CDR2 is FQGTGA in the germline V gene. Deletions cut 5 bases from V and 7 bases from J, with 11 bases between.

This clone came up once. J is TRBJ2-1 and V is TRBV19, with 13 positions matching TRBD2. Germline V gives CDR1 LNHDA, CDR2 SQIVND (reference sequence). After removal of 1 base from V and 7 bases from J, the junction contained 7 bases not matched to a gene. The CDR3 sequence is 17 residues long. The CDR3 protein is CASSIGGGTSGKNEQFF. In DNA form, the CDR3 reads TGTGCCAGTAGTATAGGAGGGGGGACTAGCGGGAAAAATGAGCAGTTCTTC.

This chain joins TRBV19 and TRBJ1-6; D is uncertain. V dropped 5 bases and J dropped 9 bases, with 20 bases sitting between them. The CDR3 covers 16 residues. Per the germline V gene, CDR1 is LNHDA and CDR2 is SQIVND (reference sequence). CDR3 coding DNA: TGTGCCAGTAGTCCCAAAGGCCCAGGCGATCTTTCACCCCTCCACTTT. Translation: CASSPKGPGDLSPLHF.

This clone was observed once. The genes are TRBV6-5 and TRBJ2-4; D not certain. The CDR3 consists of 15 residues. Germline lookup yields CDR1 MNHEY and CDR2 SVGAGI. V shed 6 bases and J shed 0 bases, with 12 bases lying between them. The CDR3 spells CASRPRFLAKNIQYF. As DNA, the CDR3 is TGTGCCAGCAGACCCAGGTTTCTAGCCAAAAACATTCAGTACTTC.

This clone has just a few counts. The V gene is TRBV28, the J gene TRBJ1-4; 7 bases match TRBD1. The CDR3 totals 14 residues. The trim removed 5 bases at V and 5 bases at J, leaving 5 bases unmatched. CDR1 and CDR2 (germline): MDHEN, SYDVKM. CDR3 sequence (DNA): TGTGCCAGCAGTCCCAGGGGGTCAAATGAAAAACTGTTTTTT. This encodes CASSPRGSNEKLFF.

The chain employs TRBV19 and TRBJ2-7, with TRBD2 matching 11 bases. Germline lookup yields CDR1 LNHDA and CDR2 SQIVND (reference sequence). This CDR3 is built from 17 residues. The V segment lost 4 bases and the J segment 2 bases; nucleotides outside the gene matches: 10. This CDR3 is CASSKRLAGSAPYEQYF. CDR3 coding DNA: TGTGCCAGTAGTAAGAGACTAGCGGGGTCTGCCCCCTACGAGCAGTACTTC. Together with reference TRBV19 and TRBJ2-7, the CDR3 gives the full variable domain: DGGITQSPKYLFRKEGQNVTLSCEQNLNHDAMYWYRQDPGQGLRLIYYSQIVNDFQKGDIAEGYSVSREKKESFPLTVTSAQKNPTAFYLCASSKRLAGSAPYEQYFGPGTRLTVT.

This chain connects TRBV4-1 to TRBJ1-5; D ambiguous. The germline gives CDR1 MGHRA, CDR2 YSYEKL. Trimming removed 5 bases from V and 0 bases from J, with 11 bases in between. The CDR3 covers 15 residues. Here the CDR3 reads CASSWTAYSNQPQHF. The CDR3 nucleotides are TGCGCCAGCAGCTGGACTGCCTATAGCAATCAGCCCCAGCATTTT.

This rearrangement joins TRBV5-1 to TRBJ2-5; TRBD1 agrees at 7 bases. This CDR3 has 15 residues. Looked up from germline, CDR1 is SGHRS and CDR2 is YFSETQ. Trimming took 4 bases from V and 5 from J; bases not matched to a gene: 11. The CDR3 here is CASSGEEGALETQYF. CDR3 coding DNA: TGCGCCAGCAGCGGAGAAGAGGGGGCTTTGGAGACCCAGTACTTC.

The chain combines TRBV19 with TRBJ2-3, with 13 bases that match TRBD2. Trimming at V came to 3 bases and at J to 6 bases, leaving 6 bases not matched to a gene. The CDR3 has 16 amino acids. In germline, CDR1 is LNHDA, CDR2 SQIVND (reference sequence). CDR3 residues: CASSIRGGLAGDTQYF. The CDR3 bases are TGTGCCAGTAGTATTAGAGGGGGACTAGCGGGGGATACGCAGTATTTT.

The table lists this clone with a count of one. The junction shows a germline mismatch at one end, possibly a read error. The chain joins TRBV7-9 to TRBJ1-1, with unresolved D. CDR3 length: 14 residues. The germline CDR1 and CDR2 sequences are SEHNR and FQNEAQ (reference sequence). CDR3 residues: CSSTLSPPGTEAFF. CDR3 coding DNA: TGTTCCAGCACCCTTTCCCCCCCAGGAACTGAAGCTTTCTTT.

This clone was detected only a few times. The CDR3, as DNA: TGTGCCAGCAGCCCCGCTAGCGGGATTAATTATTACAATGAGCAGTTCTTC. Its protein product is CASSPASGINYYNEQFF. V and J are TRBV7-6 and TRBJ2-1; 9 bases are shared with TRBD2. With 5 bases clipped from V and 4 bases from J, the junction kept 12 bases outside the gene matches. Germline V gene sequence: CDR1 SGHVS, CDR2 FNYEAQ. The CDR3 has 17 residues.

The chain carries TRBV28 and TRBJ2-2; D ambiguous. Trimming left V 3 bases short and J 4 bases short, with 12 bases between. CDR1 is MDHEN and CDR2 is SYDVKM in the germline V gene. The CDR3 is made up of 15 amino acids. This chain's CDR3 is CASSLGLDPTGELFF. CDR3 in DNA: TGTGCCAGCAGTTTGGGCTTAGATCCCACCGGGGAGCTGTTTTTT.

V usage is TRBV10-2 and J usage is TRBJ1-2; TRBD1 matches at 8 bases. Germline trimming cut 2 bases from V and 4 bases from J; bases unmatched to any gene: 0. Germline lookup yields CDR1 WSHSY and CDR2 SAAADI. The CDR3 runs 13 residues. The CDR3 loop is CASSEQGAYGYTF. CDR3 DNA: TGCGCCAGCAGTGAGCAGGGGGCCTATGGCTACACCTTC.

The chain uses TRBV2 and TRBJ1-2; maybe TRBD1 (5 bases). Trimming removed 6 bases at V and 1 base at J, with 15 bases between. The CDR3 is 15 residues long. Per germline, CDR1 SNHLY and CDR2 FYNNEI. In DNA form, the CDR3 reads TGTGCCAGCAGCCAGAATCGGGGGGGTAACTATGGCTACACCTTC. This sequence encodes CASSQNRGGNYGYTF.

In DNA form, the CDR3 reads TGTGCCAGTAGTCGGCTAGCGGGTTTGTTGGGTACAGATACGCAGTATTTT. Its protein is CASSRLAGLLGTDTQYF. The gene calls are TRBV19 and TRBJ2-3, with 8 bases identical to TRBD2. CDR1 is LNHDA and CDR2 is SQIVND in the germline V gene (reference sequence). The CDR3 spans 17 residues. Trimming at V came to 5 bases and at J to 3 bases, leaving 13 bases not matched to a gene.

The genes are TRBV27 and TRBJ1-5, with TRBD1 identical over 11 bases. V was pared by 7 bases and J by 4 bases, with 6 bases of the junction left unmatched. The CDR3 loop spans 15 amino acids. Germline CDR1 is MNHEY and CDR2 is SMNVEV (reference sequence). The CDR3 DNA follows: TGTGCCAGCACCGGGACAGGGGGATCTAATCAGCCCCAGCATTTT. Encoded protein: CASTGTGGSNQPQHF.

In this sample, this clone turned up once. The rearrangement links TRBV19 to TRBJ1-2, with D perhaps matching TRBD1 (5 bases). The CDR3 totals 15 residues. Between the trimmed V and J ends, which lost 2 bases and 6 bases, there was a span of 16 bases. Germline CDR1 LNHDA, CDR2 SQIVND (reference sequence). This CDR3 reads CASSISFRVGNGYTF. Here the CDR3 DNA reads TGTGCCAGTAGTATAAGTTTCAGGGTAGGAAATGGCTACACCTTC.

The genes are TRBV10-3 and TRBJ2-1, with TRBD2 identical over 15 bases. The germline CDR1 and CDR2 sequences are ENHRY and SYGVKD. The CDR3 loop spans 18 amino acids. Trimming took 2 bases from V and 4 from J; bases not matched to a gene: 6. In nucleotides, the CDR3 is TGTGCCATCAGTGAGCGGGGACTAGCGGGGGGCAGTTACAATGAGCAGTTCTTC. Residues: CAISERGLAGGSYNEQFF.

This clone was observed a handful of times. V usage is TRBV4-3 and J usage is TRBJ1-6; 12 bases line up with TRBD1. V shed 3 bases, J shed 10 bases, and the junction held 4 bases outside the gene matches. This CDR3 region has 15 residues. The germline V gene encodes CDR1 LGHNA and CDR2 YSLEER. The CDR3 coding sequence is TGCGCCAGCAGCCACCCCGGGACAGGGGGCTCACCCCTCCACTTT. Translated, it gives CASSHPGTGGSPLHF.

A few counts support this clone. The chain employs TRBV30 and TRBJ1-5; TRBD1 aligns across 10 bases. The CDR3 extends over 13 amino acids. The ends lost 5 bases at V and 9 bases at J; junction bases unmatched: 7. CDR1 and CDR2 (germline): GTSNPN, SVGIG (reference sequence). CDR3 sequence (DNA): TGTGCCTGGTCGGGACAGGGGCCGGGGCCCCAGCATTTT. It is translated as CAWSGQGPGPQHF. Drawing the rest from reference TRBV30 and TRBJ1-5, the complete variable domain is SQTIHQWPATLVQPVGSPLSLECTVEGTSNPNLYWYRQAAGRGLQLLFYSVGIGQISSEVPQNLSASRPQDRQFILSSKKLLLSDSGFYLCAWSGQGPGPQHFGDGTRLSIL.

The chain couples TRBV18 to TRBJ2-6, with D maybe TRBD2 (5 bases). The CDR3 extends over 16 amino acids. V was clipped by 3 bases and J by 0 bases, with 9 bases between them. CDR1 and CDR2 (germline): KGHSH, LQKENI. This CDR3 reads CASSPMGSSGANVLTF. The CDR3 DNA reads as TGTGCCAGCTCACCCATGGGGAGCTCTGGGGCCAACGTCCTGACTTTC. The whole variable domain, remainder taken from reference TRBV18 and TRBJ2-6, is NAGVMQNPRHLVRRRGQEARLRCSPMKGHSHVYWYRQLPEEGLKFMVYLQKENIIDESGMPKERFSAEFPKEGPSILRIQQVVRGDSAAYFCASSPMGSSGANVLTFGAGSRLTVL.

This chain joins TRBV2 and TRBJ2-2, with TRBD2 matching over 16 bases. The germline V gene encodes CDR1 SNHLY and CDR2 FYNNEI. CDR3 length equals 15 residues. V lost 8 bases and J lost 8; bases outside the gene matches: 5. The CDR3 loop is CASHGTSGRGGELFF. The CDR3 DNA follows: TGTGCCAGCCATGGGACTAGCGGGAGGGGAGGGGAGCTGTTTTTT.

The CDR3 DNA follows: TGTGCCAGCAGTTACGCCTCTCGGGGGGGCGAGCAGTACTTC. As protein: CASSYASRGGEQYF. This chain links TRBV6-5 with TRBJ2-7; 8 bases agree with TRBD2. The germline V gene has CDR1 MNHEY and CDR2 SVGAGI. Unmatched junction bases numbered 6, after V lost 2 bases and J lost 6 bases. This CDR3 is 14 amino acids long.